Below, 9 T cell receptor beta chains from the same sample are listed, as sequenced in a study of Tregs in tolerant kidney transplant recipients. Mixed chimerism was transient after nonmyeloablative marrow transplants from related graft donors. The method was immunoSEQ multiplex PCR; TCRdb's version includes in-frame clones alone and lacks a portion of them. The sample has some 11,000 clones. The sample was CD8+ T cells from blood (PBMCs), taken 24 months after the transplant. The receptors derive from a human patient who received a combined kidney and bone marrow transplant. Some T cells may have originated in the graft donor.

On this clone: The observed sequence ends 3 residues before the CDR3 terminus, with the missing tail filled in from the germline J gene. The chain is built from TRBV10-3 and TRBJ2-3; TRBD1 agrees at 8 bases. The J segment lost 0 bases and the V segment lost 6 bases, leaving 5 bases of the junction unmatched. This CDR3 comprises 15 residues. Germline CDR1 is ENHRY and CDR2 is SYGVKD. Incomplete CDR3 DNA: TGTGCCATCAGCCGCCGGGACAGGAGCACAGATACG. Amino acids: CAISRRDRSTDT. From start to end, the CDR3 is CAISRRDRSTDTQYF.

The CDR3 spells CASSEGTGIHEQYF. The CDR3 DNA, read in part, is TGTGCCAGCAGTGAGGGGACAGGTATCCACGAG. This chain connects TRBV6-1 to TRBJ2-7; the match to TRBD1 covers 8 bases. The read is 3 residues too short to cover the CDR3 end, so that end is filled in from the germline J gene. The V and J ends lost 3 bases and 5 bases, in that order; junction bases with no gene match: 6. CDR3 length: 14 amino acids. In germline, CDR1 is MNHNS, CDR2 SASEGT.

As to this clone: The read is 3 residues too short to cover the CDR3 end, so that end is filled in from the germline J gene. The gene calls are TRBV7-9 and TRBJ2-7; D gene unclear. The CDR3 totals 14 residues. CDR1 and CDR2 from the germline V gene are SEHNR and FQNEAQ (reference sequence). V lost 3 bases to trimming and J lost 0 bases, with 9 bases between them. CDR3 amino acids: CASSLPASSYEQYF. The covered CDR3 bases are TGTGCCAGCAGCTTGCCTGCGAGCTCCTACGAG.

A note on this clone: Read coverage stops 3 residues before the CDR3 terminus; the germline J gene supplies the remainder. The rearrangement links TRBV6-2 or TRBV6-3 to TRBJ1-5, with 10 bases matching TRBD1. Germline-derived CDR1 and CDR2 are MNHEY and SVGEGT. Trimming cost V 5 bases and J 7 bases; bases outside gene matches: 5. This CDR3 contains 14 residues. The CDR3 spells CASSLTGGGQPQHF. CDR3 DNA, as far as it was read: TGTGCCAGCAGTCTGACAGGGGGCGGCCAGCCC.

On this clone itself: The CDR3 end falls 3 residues outside the read, so it is completed with the germline J gene. This chain joins TRBV30 and TRBJ2-3; 7 bases line up with TRBD1. This CDR3 has 13 amino acids. CDR1 is GTSNPN and CDR2 is SVGIG in the germline V gene (reference sequence). V lost 2 bases, J lost 3 bases, and 2 bases stayed unmatched. Here the CDR3 reads CAWSKTGTDTQYF. CDR3 DNA (partial): TGTGCCTGGAGTAAGACAGGGACAGATACG.

To note about this clone: The CDR3 end is not reached by the read, which stops 3 residues before it; the germline J gene fills it in. The chain uses TRBV5-1 and TRBJ1-4; D may be TRBD1 (5 bases). V gave up 4 bases and J gave up 0 bases, with 13 bases separating them. The CDR3 length is 16 residues. The V gene's germline CDR1 is SGHRS and CDR2 YFSETQ. Partial CDR3 DNA: TGCGCCAGCAGCGGGGGGACCGACGCAACTAATGAAAAA. As protein: CASSGGTDATNEK. The whole CDR3 sequence reads CASSGGTDATNEKLFF.

A note on this clone: From the germline J gene comes the end of the CDR3, since the read stops 3 residues before it. The V and J genes are TRBV11-2 and TRBJ2-1, with D unclear. The germline V gene has CDR1 SGHAT and CDR2 FQNNGV. Trimming stripped 1 base from V and 5 bases from J, with 9 bases between. The CDR3 sequence is 14 residues long. The DNA read from the CDR3 is TGTGCCAGCAGCTTAGTGGTCTGGCACAATGAG. Residues: CASSLVVWHNE. The CDR3 in full is CASSLVVWHNEQFF.

Of note for this clone: The read stops 3 residues short of the end of the CDR3; the missing end is completed from the germline J gene. The V call is TRBV7-3, the J call TRBJ2-3, with TRBD2 identical over 12 bases. The CDR3 sequence is 15 residues long. V shed 2 bases, J shed 4 bases, and the junction held 1 base outside the gene matches. The germline V gene encodes CDR1 SGHTA and CDR2 FQGTGA. The sequenced CDR3 bases are TGTGCCAGCAGCTTACTAGCGGGAGGGCCAGATACG. Translating it yields CASSLLAGGPDT. The whole CDR3 reads CASSLLAGGPDTQYF.

Points on this clone: The CDR3 goes on 3 residues after the read ends, and that part is filled in from the germline J gene. V and J are TRBV18 and TRBJ2-1; no firm D call. The CDR3 length is 16 residues. Germline values: CDR1 KGHSH, CDR2 LQKENI. Trimming cost V 1 base and J 6 bases, with 16 bases left between them. Here the CDR3 reads CASSPRAAESPNEQFF. The covered CDR3 bases are TGTGCCAGCTCACCACGTGCGGCGGAGAGTCCCAATGAG. Full variable domain (rest looked up from reference TRBV18 and TRBJ2-1): NAGVMQNPRHLVRRRGQEARLRCSPMKGHSHVYWYRQLPEEGLKFMVYLQKENIIDESGMPKERFSAEFPKEGPSILRIQQVVRGDSAAYFCASSPRAAESPNEQFFGPGTRLTVL.